These 25 T cell receptor beta chains were all obtained from the same sample, sequenced in a study of shared clonotypes between healthy human individuals. TCRdb keeps only in-frame clones here, not all; method: immunoSEQ multiplex PCR. This table holds over a million clones, more than 95% found once. The sample comprised naive CD4+ T cells sorted from blood. Subset in this sample: CD45RA+ positively selected. The receptors were sampled from a man aged 30-40 years in good health.

In nucleotides, the CDR3 is TGTGCCAGCAGCTTCCCTGCTGATGGACCCCAGTATGGCGAGCAGTTCTTC. Encoded protein: CASSFPADGPQYGEQFF. J is TRBJ2-1 and V is TRBV7-8; D is unresolved. The CDR3 loop spans 17 amino acids. Germline V gives CDR1 SGHVS, CDR2 FQNEAQ. Trimming stripped 3 bases from V and 10 bases from J, with 25 bases between.

The count of this clone is one. The rearrangement joins TRBV29-1 to TRBJ2-7, with D maybe TRBD2 (6 bases). The CDR3 runs 18 residues. From germline, CDR1 is SQVTM and CDR2 ANQGSEA. V lost 6 bases and J lost 1, with 28 bases in between. CDR3 amino acids: CSVKQPWRAGPSSYEQYF. The CDR3 DNA sequence: TGCAGCGTAAAGCAGCCGTGGAGGGCCGGTCCCTCATCCTACGAGCAGTACTTC.

The chain uses TRBV7-9 and TRBJ2-1, with 8 bases aligning to TRBD2. The V segment lost 5 bases and the J segment 3 bases; nucleotides outside the gene matches: 12. Germline CDR1 and CDR2: SEHNR and FQNEAQ (reference sequence). CDR3 size: 17 residues. The CDR3 coding sequence is TGTGCCAGCAGCAAAGGATCGCTAGCGGGTAACTACAATGAGCAGTTCTTC. Translation: CASSKGSLAGNYNEQFF.

This clone came up once. The chain joins TRBV15 to TRBJ2-3; D may be TRBD2 (5 bases). Germline CDR1 reads LNHNV; CDR2 reads YYDKDF (reference sequence). Deletions cut 5 bases from V and 2 bases from J, with 14 bases between. The CDR3 sequence is 15 residues long. In DNA, the CDR3 is TGTGCCACCAGCCTCCGCCCGGGATACACAGATACGCAGTATTTT. It translates to CATSLRPGYTDTQYF.

This chain connects TRBV10-1 to TRBJ2-7, with TRBD2 matching 13 bases. After removal of 0 bases from V and 3 bases from J, the junction contained 5 bases not matched to a gene. Germline-derived CDR1 and CDR2 are WNHNN and SYGVQD (reference sequence). The CDR3 contains 17 residues. The CDR3 coding sequence is TGCGCCAGCAGTGAGTCCAAACGACTAGCGGGAGGCTACGAGCAGTACTTC. Residues: CASSESKRLAGGYEQYF.

V is TRBV6-1 and J is TRBJ2-3; D is unresolved. This CDR3 spans 15 amino acids. Germline CDR1 MNHNS, CDR2 SASEGT. The germline V and J ends were trimmed by 0 bases and 3 bases, with 10 bases remaining between them. The CDR3 region is CASSEALLGTDTQYF. In nucleotides, the CDR3 is TGTGCCAGCAGTGAAGCGCTGCTAGGGACAGATACGCAGTATTTT.

CDR3 amino acids: CASSPPNWDANTGELFF. The CDR3 DNA reads TGTGCCAGCAGCCCCCCTAACTGGGACGCGAACACCGGGGAGCTGTTTTTT. The chain links TRBV7-8 to TRBJ2-2; the D call may be TRBD1 or TRBD2 (5 bases each). The CDR3 is 17 residues long. V was clipped by 5 bases and J by 0 bases, with 16 bases between them. CDR1 is SGHVS, CDR2 FQNEAQ, per germline.

The CDR3 coding sequence is TGTGCCAGCCGATTAAGCGGGAGTCTCACAGATACGCAGTATTTT. It codes for CASRLSGSLTDTQYF. The rearrangement links TRBV6-5 to TRBJ2-3, with TRBD2 matching over 8 bases. CDR1 MNHEY and CDR2 SVGAGI come from the germline V gene. Trimming removed 8 bases from V and 2 bases from J; junction bases left unmatched: 9. The CDR3 has 15 residues.

Notes on this clone: Distinct nucleotide sequences in the sample also encode this CDR3. The chain employs TRBV19 and TRBJ2-2; 7 positions agree with TRBD1. Germline V gives CDR1 LNHDA, CDR2 SQIVND (reference sequence). J was trimmed by 6 bases and V by 9 bases; bases with no gene match: 4. The CDR3 consists of 12 residues. The CDR3 reads CASSTGPGELFF. CDR3 DNA: TGTGCCAGCTCGACAGGGCCCGGGGAGCTGTTTTTT. The variable domain in full, completed from reference TRBV19 and TRBJ2-2, reads DGGITQSPKYLFRKEGQNVTLSCEQNLNHDAMYWYRQDPGQGLRLIYYSQIVNDFQKGDIAEGYSVSREKKESFPLTVTSAQKNPTAFYLCASSTGPGELFFGEGSRLTVL.

The rearrangement links TRBV20-1 to TRBJ1-1; D is unclear. Looked up from germline, CDR1 is DFQATT and CDR2 is SNEGSKA (reference sequence). The CDR3 is 11 amino acids. The ends were cut back, 2 bases at V and 6 bases at J, with 7 bases in the middle. CDR3 in DNA: TGCAGTGCTAGACAGGATTCTGAAGCTTTCTTT. Its translation: CSARQDSEAFF.

The gene calls are TRBV2 and TRBJ2-1; D may be TRBD1 (6 bases). In germline, CDR1 is SNHLY, CDR2 FYNNEI. V dropped 6 bases and J dropped 2 bases, with 20 bases sitting between them. CDR3 size: 17 residues. CDR3 in DNA: TGTGCCAGCAGCAAAGATAGGACAGTTTACCCCTACAATGAGCAGTTCTTC. Protein product: CASSKDRTVYPYNEQFF. Filled out from reference TRBV2 and TRBJ2-1, the complete variable domain reads EPEVTQTPSHQVTQMGQEVILRCVPISNHLYFYWYRQILGQKVEFLVSFYNNEISEKSEIFDDQFSVERPDGSNFTLKIRSTKLEDSAMYFCASSKDRTVYPYNEQFFGPGTRLTVL.

V is TRBV5-1 and J is TRBJ2-1; 8 positions agree with TRBD2. Trimming took 0 bases from V and 4 from J; bases not matched to a gene: 9. The germline V gene has CDR1 SGHRS and CDR2 YFSETQ. The CDR3 sequence is 17 residues long. For the CDR3, the DNA is TGCGCCAGCAGCTTGGCCGGCAATAGCGGGGAATACAATGAGCAGTTCTTC. Its translation: CASSLAGNSGEYNEQFF.

The chain recombines TRBV5-5 with TRBJ2-2; D uncertain. Trimming stripped 0 bases from V and 6 bases from J, with 6 bases between. Germline values: CDR1 SGHKS, CDR2 YYEKEE (reference sequence). This CDR3 is built from 13 residues. CDR3 DNA sequence: TGTGCCAGCAGCTTGGTGGGGTCCGGGGAGCTGTTTTTT. Protein product: CASSLVGSGELFF.

The rearrangement links TRBV25-1 to TRBJ2-1, with TRBD2 identical over 12 bases. Germline CDR1 reads MGHDK; CDR2 reads SYGVNS. With 4 bases clipped from V and 7 bases from J, the junction kept 2 bases outside the gene matches. The CDR3 loop spans 14 amino acids. The CDR3 loop is CASSGLAGVNEQFF. CDR3 coding DNA: TGTGCCAGCAGTGGACTAGCGGGAGTGAATGAGCAGTTCTTC.

J is TRBJ1-2 and V is TRBV5-1; maybe TRBD1 (5 bases). CDR3 size: 14 residues. Germline V gene data show CDR1 as SGHRS and CDR2 as YFSETQ. V lost 0 bases, J lost 8 bases, and 14 bases lay in between. CDR3 residues: CASSLVGASRGYTF. DNA for the CDR3: TGCGCCAGCAGCTTGGTCGGGGCCAGCCGCGGCTACACCTTC.

The chain is built from TRBV28 and TRBJ2-1, with 10 bases that match TRBD2. Germline V gene sequence: CDR1 MDHEN, CDR2 SYDVKM. The CDR3 totals 18 residues. The ends lost 7 bases at V and 4 bases at J; junction bases unmatched: 16. CDR3 coding DNA: TGTGCCAGCACCGACCCCGGGACTAGCGAGAGAGGGTACAATGAGCAGTTCTTC. Protein product: CASTDPGTSERGYNEQFF.

With regard to this clone: Other DNA sequences in this sample translate to the same CDR3. The chain carries TRBV5-1 and TRBJ2-3; 10 bases line up with TRBD2. V was pared by 4 bases and J by 0 bases, with 5 bases of the junction left unmatched. Germline V gene data show CDR1 as SGHRS and CDR2 as YFSETQ. The CDR3 length is 16 residues. CDR3 loop: CASSRWTSGSTDTQYF. The CDR3 bases are TGCGCCAGCAGCCGATGGACTAGCGGAAGCACAGATACGCAGTATTTT.

The chain has TRBV9 and TRBJ2-7; TRBD2 aligns across 9 bases. V lost 4 bases to trimming and J lost 6 bases; unmatched junction nucleotides: 11. This CDR3 is built from 15 residues. Germline lookup yields CDR1 SGDLS and CDR2 YYNGEE. This CDR3 is CASSPHSGRLSEQYF. DNA for the CDR3: TGTGCCAGCAGCCCCCACAGCGGGAGGCTGAGCGAGCAGTACTTC.

Details on this clone: In the same sample, other DNA sequences code for this CDR3. The genes are TRBV19 and TRBJ1-1; D ambiguous. The V gene's germline CDR1 is LNHDA and CDR2 SQIVND (reference sequence). V lost 1 base to trimming and J lost 3 bases, with 6 bases between them. The CDR3 runs to 13 residues. The CDR3 reads CASSIAGDTEAFF. DNA of the CDR3: TGTGCCAGTAGTATAGCCGGTGACACTGAAGCTTTCTTT.

V is TRBV10-3 and J is TRBJ2-5; TRBD1 agrees at 7 bases. The germline V gene has CDR1 ENHRY and CDR2 SYGVKD. V lost 6 bases to trimming and J lost 1 base; unmatched junction nucleotides: 2. The CDR3 covers 13 residues. The DNA of the CDR3 is TGTGCCATCAGGAAGGGGGCCCAAGAGACCCAGTACTTC. Protein: CAIRKGAQETQYF.

The chain links TRBV10-1 to TRBJ2-7; D is undetermined. The CDR3 totals 13 residues. Germline lookup yields CDR1 WNHNN and CDR2 SYGVQD (reference sequence). The ends were cut back, 3 bases at V and 6 bases at J, with 12 bases in the middle. This CDR3 reads CASSDLGITEQYF. CDR3 sequence (DNA): TGCGCCAGCAGTGACCTGGGGATTACCGAGCAGTACTTC.

The V gene is TRBV5-1, the J gene TRBJ2-1; D unclear. The germline gives CDR1 SGHRS, CDR2 YFSETQ. This CDR3 region has 15 residues. Trimming stripped 1 base from V and 4 bases from J, with 12 bases between. The CDR3 DNA sequence: TGCGCCAGCAGCTTGCGAGACTCAGTTTACAATGAGCAGTTCTTC. Translating it yields CASSLRDSVYNEQFF.

This chain connects TRBV27 to TRBJ2-7; 11 nucleotides agree with TRBD2. This CDR3 contains 18 residues. The germline V gene encodes CDR1 MNHEY and CDR2 SMNVEV (reference sequence). V shed 0 bases, J shed 3 bases, and the junction held 10 bases outside the gene matches. This CDR3 is CASSLSSMTSGINYEQYF. CDR3 sequence (DNA): TGTGCCAGCAGTTTATCCTCCATGACTAGCGGGATTAACTACGAGCAGTACTTC.

The chain is built from TRBV6-5 and TRBJ2-5; D may be TRBD1 (6 bases). Germline V gene lookup returns CDR1 MNHEY and CDR2 SVGAGI. This CDR3 has 16 residues. V was clipped by 3 bases and J by 1 base, with 15 bases between them. The CDR3 region has the DNA TGTGCCAGCAGTTATGATCTGCCCAGGGGCCAAGAGACCCAGTACTTC. It yields the protein CASSYDLPRGQETQYF.

The V and J genes are TRBV14 and TRBJ1-1; 8 bases match TRBD1. Germline assignment: CDR1 SGHDN and CDR2 FVKESK. The CDR3 spans 15 residues. V lost 6 bases to trimming and J lost 5 bases; unmatched junction nucleotides: 11. This CDR3 is CASSQQGAGWTEAFF. The CDR3 DNA reads TGTGCCAGCAGTCAGCAGGGGGCTGGATGGACTGAAGCTTTCTTT.